This TCR beta chain was sequenced in a study of T-cell reconstitution after alpha-beta-depleted transplantation in children. Study results and caveats: Expanded clones from the graft, numbering several hundred, reportedly supplied alpha-beta T cells about two months after transplant.

V shed 5 bases and J shed 0 bases, with 14 bases lying between them. CDR3 length: 16 residues. Unique molecular identifiers tagged the TCRbeta library. Using its own MiXCR run on the PCR reads, TCRdb lists one record per CDR3 protein. Of 250,000 or so distinct CDR3 sequences in the sample, 6.5% to 9% are singletons; the top ten hold 5% to 7%. This clonotype has a count of ten or more. The antigen remains unidentified. Sequencing used PBMCs, mostly from graft donor cells, obtained 180 days after TCRalphabeta/CD19-depleted stem cell transplant. The J gene is TRBJ2-4, the V gene TRBV12-3 or TRBV12-4; D may match TRBD1 or TRBD2 (5 bases each). The sequence was obtained from a male patient younger than 18 who had a stem cell transplant for acute lymphoblastic leukemia, so the T cells may come from the graft donor. The CDR3 coding sequence is TGTGCCAGCAGTCCTCCGGGGCCTTTAGCCAAAAACATTCAGTACTTC. It is translated as CASSPPGPLAKNIQYF.